The source of this TCR beta chain is a study of long-term antiretroviral therapy in people with HIV. Survey level was the resolution at which the v3.0 immunoSEQ assay ran. The repertoire was sequenced with immunoSEQ multiplex PCR; TCRdb's copy has only in-frame clones and lacks some. In the table there are about 39,000 clones, roughly 90% of which are singletons. Findings and caveats of the study: Clones showing expansion before ART dominated the repertoire at all time points. Narrower CDR3 length ranges marked HIV repertoires relative to controls. Post-treatment diversity went higher with ART but stayed below transplant donor controls.

The CDR3 runs 15 residues. V was pared by 3 bases and J by 7 bases, with 7 bases of the junction left unmatched. The V gene's germline CDR1 is SEHNR and CDR2 FQNEAQ (reference sequence). A note on this clone: The antigen is undetermined.

Sequences were derived from unsorted PBMCs, sampled 1.2 years after starting antiretroviral therapy. V gene TRBV7-9 combines with J gene TRBJ2-2; 8 bases align to TRBD2. This clonotype was obtained from a woman between 50 and 59 years old with HIV. The chain's CDR3 is CASSLGREVYGELFF. The CDR3 DNA sequence: TGTGCCAGCAGCTTGGGGCGGGAGGTCTACGGGGAGCTGTTTTTT.